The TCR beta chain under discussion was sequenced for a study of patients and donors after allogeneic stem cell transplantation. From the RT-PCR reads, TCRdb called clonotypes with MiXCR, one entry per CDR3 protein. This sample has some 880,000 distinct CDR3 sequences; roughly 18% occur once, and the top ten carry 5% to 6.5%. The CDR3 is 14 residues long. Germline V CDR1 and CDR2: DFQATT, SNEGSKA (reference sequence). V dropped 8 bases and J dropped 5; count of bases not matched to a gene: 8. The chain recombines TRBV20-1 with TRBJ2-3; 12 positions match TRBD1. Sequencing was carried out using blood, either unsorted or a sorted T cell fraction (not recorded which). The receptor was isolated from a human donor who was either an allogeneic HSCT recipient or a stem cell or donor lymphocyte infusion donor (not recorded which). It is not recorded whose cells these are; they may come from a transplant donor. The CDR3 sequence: CSPGRDRGQDTQYF. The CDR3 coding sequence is TGCAGTCCCGGCCGGGACAGGGGGCAAGATACGCAGTATTTT.